This TCR beta chain stems from a study of persistence of HIV-infected CD4 T cells. Study-level information: Multiple blood draws of up to about 200 mL, except two donors with single leukapheresis.

Germline lookup yields CDR1 SGHNT and CDR2 YYREEE (reference sequence). The V gene lost 3 bases and the J gene lost 9 bases, with 19 bases spanning the gap. The CDR3 sequence is 14 residues long. Sequencing used immunoSEQ version 4 in survey mode. Clones were read by immunoSEQ multiplex PCR, and TCRdb kept only the in-frame ones, dropping some. The data show 37,000 or so clones, less than 90% seen once. Cells were stimulated with CMV-infected fibroblast lysates at 10 ug/mL. CD40L-negative CD69-negative CD45RO-high memory CD4+ T cells were sorted as populations depleted of antigen-responding cells. To note about this clone: Its antigen is as yet unknown.

The receptor comes from an adult man with HIV who was CMV-seropositive. The specimen was CD4+ T cells sorted from PBMCs after approximately 20-hour stimulation, collected from a patient who received antiretroviral therapy. The chain couples TRBV5-4 to TRBJ2-7, with D perhaps given as TRBD1 or TRBD2 (5 bases each). The CDR3 region has the DNA TGTGCCAGCAGCTGGAACGGGGCCCAGAGCGTGCAGTACTTC. It translates to CASSWNGAQSVQYF.